This T cell receptor (beta chain) was identified during a study of T cell responses to AZD1222 COVID-19 vaccine (dated by TCRdb to the early 2020s). As for the study more broadly: AZD1222 recipients whose second dose came at about 4 weeks and those whose second dose came at about 12 weeks were combined into one group, since spike-specific TCR depth and breadth did not differ between the two schedules. TCR sequencing covered fewer than 250 trial participants: around 210 given two doses of AZD1222 and about 26 given two doses of MenACWY control vaccine. Trial participants were enrolled by age into 18-55, 56-69 and 70-plus year subgroups, with 148, 28 and 57 TCR-sequenced participants respectively. Study-wide findings and limitations: The vaccine-associated CD4 TCRs covered the entire spike protein, and the dominant responses fell in regions 160-218 and 743-854. Conclusions about previously exposed vaccinees are limited because only a handful of AZD1222 recipients were SARS-CoV-2 seropositive at baseline. Because no samples from the day 14 peak response were available, repertoires could be characterized only after the peak T cell response. After two AZD1222 doses, both the breadth and the depth of spike-specific TCRs were significantly higher than at day 0 and than in MenACWY recipients. The 56-69-year group was small, and its depth increase did not reach significance, likely because of low power. Participants were mostly white British, with more females than males. The authors suggested clonal diversity may have been underestimated. Reportedly, close to half of the unique spike-specific TCRs recognized epitopes lying outside the regions that are mutated in the B.1.351 and B.1.1.7 variants.

The CDR3 regions of human TCRbeta chains were subjected to immunosequencing. Concerning the study's data processing: TCRs in the repertoires were matched against a reference library of SARS-CoV-2-specific TCRs that had been generated with the MIRA antigen-specificity platform. Breadth meant the fraction of unique TCRs that were SARS-CoV-2-associated, whereas depth meant the fraction of total T cells that were SARS-CoV-2-associated. Using the MIRA data, each spike-specific TCR was assigned both to the spike region to which the TCR was reactive and to a CD4 or CD8 class. Log10-transformed breadth and depth values were compared by one-way ANOVA with Sidak's multiple comparisons tests. TCRdb mirrors the immuneACCESS table, restricted to in-frame sequences. Some clones are absent from its copies; in checked studies, under half trace to an unresolved V gene, and the reason for the others is unknown. V, J and clone size derive from that table, while D and trimming were established from the DNA sequence. The sample table shows 95,000 to 110,000 clones, and roughly 89% are seen once. Together, the top ten hold 20% to 25% of the sample.

Details on this clone: Its target antigen remains unknown. Within one base of it there is no much larger clone, and no base qualities were kept.

V lost 0 bases and J lost 1 base; the stretch between them is 10 bases long. From the cysteine up to the phenylalanine, the CDR3 has a length of 15 residues. Only the CDR3 portion is preserved as DNA: 45 bases, with reading frame beginning at the first base. Sequences SGDLS (CDR1) and YYNGEE (CDR2) are obtained from the germline V gene. The time point tag for this specimen amounts to: baseline before first vaccination. Samples from vaccinated people were obtained from the UK trials COV001 and COV002, which included a single-blind randomized controlled phase 2/3 trial of AZD1222 (ChAdOx1 nCoV-19) in healthy adults. Trial participant PBMC samples were collected at day 0 and day 28 after the second dose for TCRbeta chain sequencing.

The input for sequencing was peripheral blood, taken on day 0 of AZD1222 vaccination. This clonotype originated in an adult in good health. This chain joins TRBV9 to TRBJ1-1; tentative D gene TRBD1, with 5 bases matching. In nucleotides, the sequence is TGTGCCAGCAGCGTAGGCACGGGGACGAACACTGAAGCTTTCTTT. Its protein product is CASSVGTGTNTEAFF.